This entry lists 18 T cell receptor beta chains sequenced from one sample in a study of T cells in Graves' hyperthyroidism and ophthalmopathy. The investigators amplified TCR beta CDR3 regions from RNA transcripts. The primer set for the first-round RT-PCR of the TCR CDR3 was HTBI. TCRdb called the multiplex PCR reads again in MiXCR, with one record for every CDR3 protein. The sample has some 500,000 distinct CDR3 sequences, around 15% seen once. Input material: blood. Source of these receptors: a woman between 18 and 29 years old with Graves' hyperthyroidism.

This clonotype showed up many times. The chain combines TRBV7-9 with TRBJ2-3; D is unclear. CDR3 length: 13 residues. V shed 5 bases and J shed 0 bases, with 6 bases lying between them. Germline CDR1 reads SEHNR; CDR2 reads FQNEAQ (reference sequence). The CDR3 sequence is CASSPQSTDTQYF. The CDR3, as DNA: TGTGCCAGCAGCCCGCAAAGCACAGATACGCAGTATTTT. Full variable domain (remainder filled in from reference TRBV7-9 and TRBJ2-3): DTGVSQNPRHKITKRGQNVTFRCDPISEHNRLYWYRQTLGQGPEFLTYFQNEAQLEKSRLLSDRFSAERPKGSFSTLEIQRTEQGDSAMYLCASSPQSTDTQYFGPGTRLTVL.

The chain links TRBV5-1 to TRBJ2-3, with D unresolved. Trimming left V 0 bases short and J 5 bases short, with 10 bases between. Germline values: CDR1 SGHRS, CDR2 YFSETQ. The CDR3 is 14 residues long. This CDR3 is CASSLVDTQDTQYF. CDR3 in DNA: TGCGCCAGCAGCTTGGTGGATACCCAAGATACGCAGTATTTT.

This clonotype showed up many times. The rearrangement uses TRBV6-1 and TRBJ1-2, with D uncertain. CDR1 is MNHNS and CDR2 is SASEGT in the germline V gene. This CDR3 has 12 residues. Trimming shortened V by 1 base and J by 7 bases, and 7 bases separated the two germline ends. The CDR3 region is CASSEGEIGYTF. The CDR3 bases are TGTGCCAGCAGTGAAGGAGAGATTGGCTACACCTTC.

This clonotype was seen at least ten times. The chain links TRBV20-1 to TRBJ2-2, with D possibly being TRBD1 (6 bases). Trimming took off 0 bases at V and 7 bases at J, with 9 bases between the two ends. The CDR3 extends over 13 amino acids. Germline CDR1 DFQATT, CDR2 SNEGSKA (reference sequence). The CDR3 nucleotides read TGCAGTGCTAGAGATCTACAGGGCGGGGAGCTGTTTTTT. This gives the protein CSARDLQGGELFF.

This chain joins TRBV20-1 and TRBJ2-3, with D perhaps given as TRBD1 or TRBD2 (6 bases each). V was cut by 3 bases and J by 6 bases, with 13 bases left in between. There are 13 residues in the CDR3. CDR1 is DFQATT and CDR2 is SNEGSKA in the germline V gene (reference sequence). The DNA of the CDR3 is TGCAGTGCTAGGTCCGGGGGCTGGGATACGCAGTATTTT. This translates into CSARSGGWDTQYF.

This clonotype showed up many times. The chain combines TRBV12-3 or TRBV12-4 with TRBJ1-1, with 9 positions matching TRBD1. V was pared by 2 bases and J by 5 bases, with 3 bases of the junction left unmatched. The CDR3 covers 14 residues. DNA for the CDR3: TGTGCCAGCAGTTTAAACAGGGGGCGAACTGAAGCTTTCTTT. Translating it yields CASSLNRGRTEAFF.

In its sample, this clonotype was seen many times. The chain carries TRBV2 and TRBJ2-3; D is perhaps TRBD1 (5 bases). Germline loops: CDR1 SNHLY, CDR2 FYNNEI. The CDR3 has 14 amino acids. V was clipped by 4 bases and J by 5 bases, with 13 bases between them. In DNA form, the CDR3 reads TGTGCCAGCAGTGGCCGCGCAAGGGGAGATACGCAGTATTTT. Protein product: CASSGRARGDTQYF.

This clonotype was counted many times. In DNA, the CDR3 is TGTGCCAGCAGTGAGGGTTACGGTCAGCCCCAGCATTTT. It codes for CASSEGYGQPQHF. J is TRBJ1-5 and V is TRBV6-1; no firm D call. Trimming cost V 3 bases and J 6 bases, with 9 bases left between them. In germline, CDR1 is MNHNS, CDR2 SASEGT. The CDR3 sequence is 13 residues long.

The rearrangement joins TRBV7-9 to TRBJ2-2; D possibly corresponds to TRBD2 (5 bases). Germline CDR1 is SEHNR and CDR2 is FQNEAQ (reference sequence). The length of the CDR3 is 15 residues. The V end lost 2 bases, the J end lost 3 bases, and 10 bases lay between the germline ends. As DNA, the CDR3 is TGTGCCAGCAGCTTAAAGAACGGGGACACCGGGGAGCTGTTTTTT. This codes for CASSLKNGDTGELFF.

In this sample, this clonotype turned up a few times. For the CDR3, the DNA is TGCGCCAGCAGCTTGGCGACAGGGCCCTACGAGCAGTACGTC. It codes for CASSLATGPYEQYV. The chain uses TRBV5-1 and TRBJ2-7; 7 bases fit TRBD1. The germline gives CDR1 SGHRS, CDR2 YFSETQ. J gave up 2 bases and V 0 bases, and 2 bases lay outside the gene matches. The CDR3 runs to 14 residues.

This clonotype was seen at least ten times. V is TRBV11-2 and J is TRBJ2-5; D ambiguous. V was trimmed by 5 bases and J by 1 base, leaving 17 bases between them. CDR3 length: 16 residues. Germline V gives CDR1 SGHAT, CDR2 FQNNGV. CDR3 sequence reads: CASSPQGLGSQETQYF. As DNA, the CDR3 is TGTGCCAGCAGCCCCCAAGGTCTTGGTAGCCAAGAGACCCAGTACTTC.

This clonotype was recorded many times. The rearrangement uses TRBV19 and TRBJ2-1; D may match TRBD1 or TRBD2 (5 bases each). V was shortened by 0 bases and J by 8 bases, with 11 bases between the two germline ends. The CDR3 is 14 residues long. Germline CDR1 reads LNHDA; CDR2 reads SQIVND (reference sequence). CDR3 nucleotide sequence: TGTGCCAGTAGTATAGACGAGGGGCTCGATGAGCAGTTCTTC. Residues: CASSIDEGLDEQFF.

Comment on this clonotype: This may be a read error, as it is one base from a much larger clone. As the CDR3 is not closed by the conserved phenylalanine or tryptophan, this likely results from a read error. The chain couples TRBV10-3 to TRBJ2-1; a possible D gene is TRBD2 (5 bases). Germline V gene data show CDR1 as ENHRY and CDR2 as SYGVKD. This CDR3 spans 17 amino acids. V was pared by 2 bases and J by 2 bases, with 16 bases between. The CDR3 is CAISEPAAAAPYNEQFL. CDR3 DNA sequence: TGTGCCATCAGTGAGCCTGCGGCAGCGGCCCCCTACAATGAGCAGTTCTTA.

This clonotype was found many times. The chain uses TRBV6-1 and TRBJ2-5, with a possible D match to TRBD2 (7 bases). The V gene's germline CDR1 is MNHNS and CDR2 SASEGT. This CDR3 is 15 amino acids long. V lost 5 bases to trimming and J lost 5 bases, with 18 bases between them. The CDR3 sequence is CASSYLGGRGETQYF. CDR3 bases: TGTGCCAGCAGTTATCTGGGGGGGCGGGGGGAGACCCAGTACTTC.

This clonotype was detected ten times or more. The chain links TRBV30 to TRBJ2-3, with D unresolved. The germline V gene encodes CDR1 GTSNPN and CDR2 SVGIG (reference sequence). V shed 4 bases and J shed 0 bases, with 8 bases lying between them. This CDR3 is built from 13 residues. CDR3 nucleotide sequence: TGTGCCTGGAACATAGATAGCACAGATACGCAGTATTTT. As protein: CAWNIDSTDTQYF. The whole variable domain, filled in from reference TRBV30 and TRBJ2-3, reads SQTIHQWPATLVQPVGSPLSLECTVEGTSNPNLYWYRQAAGRGLQLLFYSVGIGQISSEVPQNLSASRPQDRQFILSSKKLLLSDSGFYLCAWNIDSTDTQYFGPGTRLTVL.

This clonotype has ten or more counts. This chain links TRBV6-1 with TRBJ1-1; D unclear. CDR1 is MNHNS and CDR2 is SASEGT in the germline V gene. This CDR3 is built from 11 residues. Trimming stripped 9 bases from V and 5 bases from J, with 10 bases between. For the CDR3, the DNA is TGTGCCAGTACATACGAAACTGAAGCTTTCTTT. This gives the protein CASTYETEAFF.

Many counts were recorded for this clonotype. The CDR3 sequence is CASSYGGGGNQPQHF. The CDR3 DNA is TGTGCCAGCAGTTACGGGGGAGGAGGCAATCAGCCCCAGCATTTT. This chain joins TRBV6-5 and TRBJ1-5, with D possibly being TRBD1 (5 bases). The V gene's germline CDR1 is MNHEY and CDR2 SVGAGI. There are 15 residues in the CDR3. With 2 bases removed from V and 2 bases from J, the gap between germline ends came to 10 bases.

This clonotype was picked up many times. The chain recombines TRBV7-2 with TRBJ2-1; D unresolved. Per the germline V gene, CDR1 is SGHTA and CDR2 is FQGNSA. CDR3 size: 14 residues. The V end was cut by 3 bases, the J end by 6 bases, with 12 bases between. CDR3: CASSLWGSSNEQFF. The CDR3 DNA is TGTGCCAGCAGCTTGTGGGGTAGCAGCAATGAGCAGTTCTTC.